This T cell receptor (beta chain) was sequenced during a study of T-cell memory formation after mild COVID-19. Study information: TCR clusters largely stayed donor specific.

The CDR3 spans 15 residues. V was clipped by 1 base and J by 0 bases, with 10 bases between them. In germline, CDR1 is SEHNR, CDR2 FQNEAQ (reference sequence). Turning to this clonotype: Its antigen is not identified.

Employing constant-segment primers, 5'RACE generated TCR alpha and TCR beta cDNA libraries bearing sample barcodes and UMIs. TCRdb re-analysed the 5' RACE reads in MiXCR, keeping a single row per CDR3 protein. The data hold about 270,000 distinct CDR3 sequences, with about 16% observed a single time. Findings of the study overall: Clones which contracted sat mainly in CM and EM if CD4+, and in EMRA if CD8+. Day 15 to 85 contracting clones showed balanced CD4/CD8; day 15 to 37 expanders favored CD4+.

The receptor's source is an adult woman who had mild COVID-19 (a few samples of this study predate the infection). Cell type and time point are not known. V and J are TRBV7-9 and TRBJ2-7; D is ambiguous. Sequencing was carried out using PBMCs or a T cell subset sorted from them (not recorded which). CDR3 in DNA: TGTGCCAGCAGCTTAGGGGGATTGATCTCCTACGAGCAGTACTTC. Translating gives CASSLGGLISYEQYF.